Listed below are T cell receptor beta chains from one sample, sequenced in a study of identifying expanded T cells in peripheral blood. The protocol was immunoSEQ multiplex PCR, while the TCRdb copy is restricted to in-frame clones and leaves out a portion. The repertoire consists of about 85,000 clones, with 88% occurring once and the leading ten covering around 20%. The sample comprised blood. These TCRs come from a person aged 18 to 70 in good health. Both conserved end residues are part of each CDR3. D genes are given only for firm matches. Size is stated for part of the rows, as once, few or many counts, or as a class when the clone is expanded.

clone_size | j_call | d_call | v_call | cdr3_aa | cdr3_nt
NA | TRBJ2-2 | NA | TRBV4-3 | CASSLDSNTGELFF | TGCGCCAGCAGCCTGGACAGCAACACCGGGGAGCTGTTTTTT
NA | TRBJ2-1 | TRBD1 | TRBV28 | CASSKTGTGAYNEQFF | TGTGCCAGCAGTAAAACCGGGACAGGGGCCTACAATGAGCAGTTCTTC
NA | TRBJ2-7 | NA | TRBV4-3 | CASSQWQSYEQYF | TGCGCCAGCAGCCAGTGGCAGTCCTACGAGCAGTACTTC
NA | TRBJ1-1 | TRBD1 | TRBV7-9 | CASSLGIRTGGGTEAFF | TGTGCCAGCAGCTTAGGGATCAGGACAGGGGGAGGCACTGAAGCTTTCTTT
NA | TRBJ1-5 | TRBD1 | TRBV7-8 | CASSDPYRGLQPQHF | TGTGCCAGCAGCGACCCATACAGGGGGCTTCAGCCCCAGCATTTT
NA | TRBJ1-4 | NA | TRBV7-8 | CASSLTGPGEKLFF | TGTGCCAGCAGCCTCACGGGTCCAGGAGAAAAACTGTTTTTT
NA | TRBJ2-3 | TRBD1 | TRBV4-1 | CASSQDWGQGASTDTQYF | TGCGCCAGCAGCCAAGACTGGGGACAGGGGGCTAGCACAGATACGCAGTATTTT
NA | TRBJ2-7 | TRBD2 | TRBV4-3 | CASSQVAGGPYEQYF | TGCGCCAGCAGCCAAGTGGCGGGGGGGCCCTACGAGCAGTACTTC
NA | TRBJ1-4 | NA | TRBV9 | CASSVGGKEKLFF | TGTGCCAGCAGCGTGGGGGGGAAGGAAAAACTGTTTTTT
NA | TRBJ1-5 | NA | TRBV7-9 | CASSLGGFFQPQHF | TGTGCCAGCAGCTTAGGTGGGTTCTTCCAGCCCCAGCATTTT
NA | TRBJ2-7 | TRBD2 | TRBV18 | CASSPTLAGLAGLSSYEQYF | TGTGCCAGCTCACCGACACTTGCCGGACTAGCGGGGTTAAGCTCCTACGAGCAGTACTTC
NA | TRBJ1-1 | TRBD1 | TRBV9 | CASSVQGGTEAFF | TGTGCCAGCAGCGTACAGGGGGGGACTGAAGCTTTCTTT
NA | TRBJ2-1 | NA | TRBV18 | CASSGSYNEQFF | TGTGCCAGCTCGGGCTCCTACAATGAGCAGTTCTTC
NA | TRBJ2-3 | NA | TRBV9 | CASRKQRHTQYF | TGTGCCAGCAGGAAACAGCGACATACGCAGTATTTT
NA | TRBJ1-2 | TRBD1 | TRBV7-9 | CASSPTGNYGYTF | TGTGCCAGCAGCCCGACAGGGAACTATGGCTACACCTTC
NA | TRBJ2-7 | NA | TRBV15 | CATSRDRRSYEQYF | TGTGCCACCAGCAGGGACAGACGTTCCTACGAGCAGTACTTC
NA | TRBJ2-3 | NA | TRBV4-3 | CASSQDGKPRDTQYF | TGCGCCAGCAGCCAAGATGGGAAACCCAGGGATACGCAGTATTTT
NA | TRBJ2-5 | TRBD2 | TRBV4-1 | CASSPGTSGGETQYF | TGCGCCAGCAGCCCGGGGACTAGCGGGGGGGAGACCCAGTACTTC
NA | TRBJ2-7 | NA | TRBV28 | CASSSGTADKSPYEQYF | TGTGCCAGCAGTAGCGGGACAGCCGACAAATCCCCCTACGAGCAGTACTTC
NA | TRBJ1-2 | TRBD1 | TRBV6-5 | CASTTGGRVYGYTF | TGTGCCAGCACCACAGGGGGCAGGGTCTATGGCTACACCTTC
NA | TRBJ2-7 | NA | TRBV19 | CASGPTPYEQYF | TGTGCCAGCGGGCCCACCCCCTACGAGCAGTACTTC
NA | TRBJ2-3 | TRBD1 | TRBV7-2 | CASSPGQGAGDTQYF | TGTGCCAGCAGCCCCGGACAGGGGGCGGGAGATACGCAGTATTTT
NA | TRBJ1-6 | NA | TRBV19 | CASRSPGQPIGSPLHF | TGTGCCAGTAGATCCCCTGGACAGCCAATCGGTTCACCCCTCCACTTT
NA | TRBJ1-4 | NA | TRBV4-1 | CASSQGLGGIVNEKLFF | TGCGCCAGCAGCCAAGGCTTAGGGGGGATCGTTAATGAAAAACTGTTTTTT
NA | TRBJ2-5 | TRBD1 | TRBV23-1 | CASSVKTGFQETQYF | TGCGCCAGCAGTGTCAAGACAGGGTTCCAAGAGACCCAGTACTTC
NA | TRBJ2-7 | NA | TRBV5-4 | CASSLGAGMSEQYF | TGTGCCAGCAGCTTGGGGGCGGGGATGAGCGAGCAGTACTTC
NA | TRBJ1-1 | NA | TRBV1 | CTSSHRAPLNTEAFF | TGCACCAGCAGCCATAGGGCCCCCCTGAACACTGAAGCTTTCTTT
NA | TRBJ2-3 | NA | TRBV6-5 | CASSYYTRRARDTQYF | TGTGCCAGCAGTTACTACACAAGACGGGCGAGGGATACGCAGTATTTT
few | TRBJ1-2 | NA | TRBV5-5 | CASSLDKANYGYTF | TGTGCCAGCAGCTTGGATAAAGCAAACTATGGCTACACCTTC
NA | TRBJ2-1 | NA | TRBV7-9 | CASSPPPGQFF | TGTGCCAGCAGTCCCCCCCCGGGGCAGTTCTTC
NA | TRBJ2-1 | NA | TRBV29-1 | CSVAGGLENEQFF | TGCAGCGTGGCGGGTGGCCTCGAGAATGAGCAGTTCTTC
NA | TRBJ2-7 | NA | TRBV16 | CASSHRDSYYEQYF | TGTGCCAGCAGCCACCGGGACTCCTACTACGAGCAGTACTTC
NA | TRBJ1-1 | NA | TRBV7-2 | CASSLQVRPTEAFF | TGTGCCAGCAGCTTACAGGTTCGACCCACTGAAGCTTTCTTT
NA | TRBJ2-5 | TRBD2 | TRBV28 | CASSTRGVQTQYF | TGTGCCAGCAGCACACGGGGGGTACAGACCCAGTACTTC
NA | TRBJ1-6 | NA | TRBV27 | CAGQRLRGGFHF | TGTGCCGGCCAAAGACTACGGGGGGGTTTCCACTTT
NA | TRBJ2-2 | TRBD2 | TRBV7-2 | CASSLGPTGGTGELFF | TGTGCCAGCAGCTTGGGGCCGACGGGGGGCACCGGGGAGCTGTTTTTT
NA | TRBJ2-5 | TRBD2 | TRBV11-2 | CASSLGLAGDQSQETQYF | TGTGCCAGCAGCTTAGGACTAGCGGGGGACCAATCCCAAGAGACCCAGTACTTC
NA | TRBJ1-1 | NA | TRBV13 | CASQIMMGGEDTEAFF | TGTGCCAGCCAAATCATGATGGGGGGAGAGGACACTGAAGCTTTCTTT
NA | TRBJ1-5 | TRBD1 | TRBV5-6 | CASSWGQGGTNSNQPQHF | TGTGCCAGCAGCTGGGGACAGGGAGGGACTAATAGCAATCAGCCCCAGCATTTT
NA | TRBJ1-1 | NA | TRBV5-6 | CASTFSDTEAFF | TGTGCCAGCACCTTTTCGGACACTGAAGCTTTCTTT
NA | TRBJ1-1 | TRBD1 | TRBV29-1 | CSVLGQLNTEAFF | TGCAGCGTCTTGGGACAGTTGAACACTGAAGCTTTCTTT
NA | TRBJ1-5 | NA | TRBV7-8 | CATHPHQPQHF | TGTGCCACCCACCCCCATCAGCCCCAGCATTTT
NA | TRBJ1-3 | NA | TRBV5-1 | CASSMTPGLSGNTIYF | TGCGCCAGCAGCATGACTCCAGGGCTCTCTGGAAACACCATATATTTT
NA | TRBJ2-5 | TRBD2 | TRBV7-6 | CASSPTSPAATRETQYF | TGTGCCAGCAGCCCGACTAGCCCGGCGGCCACAAGAGAGACCCAGTACTTC
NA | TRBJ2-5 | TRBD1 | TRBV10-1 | CASSESLTGGGETQYF | TGCGCCAGCAGTGAGTCGCTGACAGGGGGAGGAGAGACCCAGTACTTC
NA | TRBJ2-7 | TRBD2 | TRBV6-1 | CASSEVGLTVGGYEQYF | TGTGCCAGCAGTGAAGTTGGGTTGACCGTCGGGGGGTACGAGCAGTACTTC
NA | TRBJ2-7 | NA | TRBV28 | CASSFSDYEQYF | TGTGCCAGCAGTTTTAGCGACTACGAGCAGTACTTC
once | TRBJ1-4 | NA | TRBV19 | CASSIVPQGIREKLFF | TGTGCCAGTAGTATAGTTCCCCAGGGCATTCGAGAAAAACTGTTTTTT
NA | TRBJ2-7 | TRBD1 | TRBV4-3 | CASSQVTGGPEIPPYEQYF | TGCGCCAGCAGCCAAGTTACAGGGGGACCGGAAATTCCACCCTACGAGCAGTACTTC
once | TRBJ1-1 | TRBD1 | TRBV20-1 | CSAGDRGLAFF | TGCAGTGCTGGGGACAGGGGACTTGCTTTCTTT
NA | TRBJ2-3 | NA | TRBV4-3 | CASSQGPKGTDTQYF | TGCGCCAGCAGCCAAGGACCCAAGGGCACAGATACGCAGTATTTT
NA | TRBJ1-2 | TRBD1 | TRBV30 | CAWSVGSAGGWGYTF | TGTGCCTGGAGTGTTGGCTCGGCAGGGGGTTGGGGCTACACCTTC
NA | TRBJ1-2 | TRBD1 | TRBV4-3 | CASSQDTGGPLAF | TGCGCCAGCAGCCAAGACACAGGGGGCCCTCTTGCCTTC